The next 28 T cell receptor beta chains were all read from a single sample in a study of control samples from healthy donors and cancer patients. Produced via immunoSEQ multiplex PCR; TCRdb's table is partial and in-frame only. The data contain under 200,000 clones, approximately 96% of them singletons. The sequenced sample was blood. These receptors originate from a woman aged 30 to 39 in good health.

V usage is TRBV7-6 and J usage is TRBJ1-3; D not certain. Germline V CDR1 and CDR2: SGHVS, FNYEAQ. V lost 1 base, J lost 8 bases, and 9 bases lay in between. The CDR3 consists of 13 residues. CDR3: CASSLEGGYTIYF. The DNA of the CDR3 is TGTGCCAGCAGCTTAGAAGGCGGGTACACCATATATTTT.

This chain's CDR3 is CASSYSGTTNTGELFF. CDR3 bases: TGTGCCAGCAGTTACTCTGGGACAACAAACACCGGGGAGCTGTTTTTT. The genes are TRBV6-2 or TRBV6-3 and TRBJ2-2; tentative D call: TRBD1 (6 bases). Germline V lookup: CDR1 MNHEY, CDR2 SVGEGT. The CDR3 is 16 amino acids. The V end lost 0 bases, the J end lost 2 bases, and 10 bases lay between the germline ends.

This clone was recorded once. The chain has TRBV5-8 and TRBJ2-3, with 10 bases lining up with TRBD2. With V trimmed by 2 bases and J by 2 bases, 8 bases remained unmatched. CDR3 length: 17 amino acids. CDR1 is SGHTS and CDR2 is YDEGEE in the germline V gene. DNA for the CDR3: TGTGCCAGCAGCTTCGGGGGAAGCGGGGGGGCCACAGATACGCAGTATTTT. This sequence encodes CASSFGGSGGATDTQYF.

The rearrangement uses TRBV12-3 or TRBV12-4 and TRBJ2-1, with D unclear. The CDR3 has 11 residues. The V and J ends lost 5 bases and 13 bases respectively, with 12 bases between them. The CDR3 DNA follows: TGTGCCAGCAGTACGGAGACAAAACAGTTCTTC. This encodes CASSTETKQFF.

This chain uses TRBV19 with TRBJ1-5; D unresolved. Trimming pared 1 base from V and 0 bases from J, leaving 7 bases between. Germline V gene sequence: CDR1 LNHDA, CDR2 SQIVND (reference sequence). The CDR3 has 15 residues. The CDR3 coding sequence is TGTGCCAGTAGTATAGTGCCCAATAGCAATCAGCCCCAGCATTTT. It yields the protein CASSIVPNSNQPQHF. Filled out from reference TRBV19 and TRBJ1-5, the complete variable domain reads DGGITQSPKYLFRKEGQNVTLSCEQNLNHDAMYWYRQDPGQGLRLIYYSQIVNDFQKGDIAEGYSVSREKKESFPLTVTSAQKNPTAFYLCASSIVPNSNQPQHFGDGTRLSIL.

The chain uses TRBV11-2 and TRBJ1-3; D is undetermined. This CDR3 region has 14 residues. The germline V gene encodes CDR1 SGHAT and CDR2 FQNNGV. V was cut by 0 bases and J by 1 base, with 4 bases left in between. The CDR3 is CASSLELSGNTIYF. The CDR3 nucleotides read TGTGCCAGCAGCTTAGAGCTATCTGGAAACACCATATATTTT.

The sample holds one count of this clone. V usage is TRBV12-5 and J usage is TRBJ1-1; no clear D gene. V dropped 3 bases and J dropped 1 base, with 9 bases sitting between them. Germline V gene data show CDR1 as LGHNT and CDR2 as FRNRAP. The CDR3 sequence is 14 residues long. The CDR3 sequence: CASGLEQGNTEAFF. DNA for the CDR3: TGTGCTAGTGGTTTAGAACAAGGGAACACTGAAGCTTTCTTT. The entire variable domain, with the rest obtained from reference TRBV12-5 and TRBJ1-1, is as follows: DARVTQTPRHKVTEMGQEVTMRCQPILGHNTVFWYRQTMMQGLELLAYFRNRAPLDDSGMPKDRFSAEMPDATLATLKIQPSEPRDSAVYFCASGLEQGNTEAFFGQGTRLTVV.

The rearrangement links TRBV6-5 to TRBJ2-5; D unclear. CDR1 is MNHEY, CDR2 SVGAGI, per germline. The CDR3 length is 14 residues. The V end was cut by 5 bases, the J end by 5 bases, with 15 bases between. CDR3 sequence: CASSIHSTRETQYF. The CDR3 region has the DNA TGTGCCAGCAGTATACACTCAACGCGGGAGACCCAGTACTTC.

The chain has TRBV10-3 and TRBJ1-3; D perhaps matches TRBD1 (5 bases). CDR3 length equals 13 residues. CDR1 is ENHRY and CDR2 is SYGVKD in the germline V gene. The V end lost 7 bases, the J end lost 3 bases, and 10 bases lay between the germline ends. Written as DNA, the CDR3 is TGTGCCATCATGGGGCGAATTGGAAACACCATATATTTT. Translated: CAIMGRIGNTIYF.

The chain links TRBV9 to TRBJ1-2; 8 positions agree with TRBD1. V lost 4 bases to trimming and J lost 4 bases; unmatched junction nucleotides: 3. CDR3 length: 13 residues. Per germline, CDR1 SGDLS and CDR2 YYNGEE. CDR3 in amino acids: CASSNDRGYGYTF. CDR3 coding DNA: TGTGCCAGCAGCAACGACAGGGGCTATGGCTACACCTTC.

The chain is built from TRBV30 and TRBJ2-5; TRBD2 agrees at 14 bases. Looked up from germline, CDR1 is GTSNPN and CDR2 is SVGIG (reference sequence). The V segment lost 5 bases and the J segment 0 bases; nucleotides outside the gene matches: 5. CDR3 size: 16 residues. DNA of the CDR3: TGTGCCTGGGACGGACTAGCGGGAGGTAACCAAGAGACCCAGTACTTC. Protein sequence: CAWDGLAGGNQETQYF.

This rearrangement joins TRBV15 to TRBJ2-1; 8 bases align to TRBD2. The CDR3 covers 15 residues. Trimming took 3 bases from V and 6 from J; bases not matched to a gene: 7. Per germline, CDR1 LNHNV and CDR2 YYDKDF (reference sequence). In nucleotides, the CDR3 is TGTGCCACCAGCAGGACGAGCGGGAGTGGCAATGAGCAGTTCTTC. It translates to CATSRTSGSGNEQFF.

The V and J genes are TRBV5-1 and TRBJ1-1; 11 bases line up with TRBD1. V shed 1 base, J shed 7 bases, and the junction held 3 bases outside the gene matches. The CDR3 is 14 amino acids. Germline V gives CDR1 SGHRS, CDR2 YFSETQ. CDR3 in DNA: TGCGCCAGCAGCTTGAGGGGACAGGGGGATGAAGCTTTCTTT. Protein sequence: CASSLRGQGDEAFF.

V and J are TRBV5-1 and TRBJ1-3; tentatively, D is TRBD1 (6 bases). The germline V gene encodes CDR1 SGHRS and CDR2 YFSETQ. Trimming shortened V by 4 bases and J by 2 bases, and 10 bases separated the two germline ends. This CDR3 spans 14 amino acids. In DNA, the CDR3 is TGCGCCAGCAGCATTGGGGGCGCTGGAAACACCATATATTTT. This encodes CASSIGGAGNTIYF.

The J gene is TRBJ2-3, the V gene TRBV24-1; D is perhaps TRBD2 (6 bases). The CDR3 is 18 amino acids. Germline V gives CDR1 KGHDR, CDR2 SFDVKD. V lost 4 bases, J lost 0 bases, and 19 bases lay in between. CDR3 residues: CATSDRVPGLPSTDTQYF. CDR3 in DNA: TGTGCCACCAGTGACCGTGTCCCGGGACTTCCTAGCACAGATACGCAGTATTTT.

J is TRBJ2-2 and V is TRBV6-6; 7 positions agree with TRBD2. This CDR3 spans 15 amino acids. V gave up 2 bases and J gave up 3 bases; unmatched junction bases: 3. Germline V gene data show CDR1 as MNHNY and CDR2 as SVGAGI (reference sequence). CDR3: CASSYGAGHTGELFF. In nucleotides, the CDR3 is TGTGCCAGCAGTTACGGAGCGGGACACACCGGGGAGCTGTTTTTT.

This rearrangement joins TRBV5-1 to TRBJ2-1; no clear D. The CDR3 contains 16 residues. CDR1 and CDR2 (germline): SGHRS, YFSETQ. Trimming took 4 bases from V and 1 from J, leaving 15 bases between them. In nucleotides, the CDR3 is TGCGCCAGCAGCCGTGACCAGGCAGAGTCCTACAATGAGCAGTTCTTC. Amino acids: CASSRDQAESYNEQFF.

The chain couples TRBV19 to TRBJ1-1; 7 bases align to TRBD1. V lost 4 bases, J lost 1 base, and 6 bases stayed unmatched. Germline CDR1 LNHDA, CDR2 SQIVND (reference sequence). CDR3 length equals 15 residues. DNA of the CDR3: TGTGCCAGTAGTAGAGACAGGGCGAGGAACACTGAAGCTTTCTTT. This encodes CASSRDRARNTEAFF.

The rearrangement joins TRBV10-2 to TRBJ1-1; D is ambiguous. Looked up from germline, CDR1 is WSHSY and CDR2 is SAAADI. There are 15 residues in the CDR3. Trimming removed 5 bases from V and 0 bases from J, with 13 bases in between. CDR3 DNA: TGCGCCAGCAGTACCTTGAGTGAAGTGAACACTGAAGCTTTCTTT. Translating it yields CASSTLSEVNTEAFF.

The chain carries TRBV2 and TRBJ2-2; tentative D call: TRBD2 (6 bases). The germline V gene has CDR1 SNHLY and CDR2 FYNNEI. The CDR3 sequence is 14 residues long. Between the trimmed V and J ends, which lost 5 bases and 7 bases, there was a span of 14 bases. The CDR3 loop reads CASSWDSLGGELFF. CDR3 coding DNA: TGTGCCAGCAGTTGGGACTCCCTCGGCGGGGAGCTGTTTTTT.

The rearrangement joins TRBV7-9 to TRBJ2-3, with D maybe TRBD1 (6 bases). Germline-derived CDR1 and CDR2 are SEHNR and FQNEAQ (reference sequence). V was trimmed by 4 bases and J by 4 bases, leaving 15 bases between them. The length of the CDR3 is 15 residues. For the CDR3, the DNA is TGTGCCAGCAGCTCAACTAGGGGGACGGCAGATACGCAGTATTTT. This sequence encodes CASSSTRGTADTQYF.

The chain employs TRBV12-3 or TRBV12-4 and TRBJ1-2; D gene ambiguous. The CDR3 is 12 amino acids. V was trimmed by 4 bases and J by 8 bases, leaving 11 bases between them. The CDR3: CASSSTRLGYTF. The CDR3 DNA sequence: TGTGCCAGCAGTTCGACAAGACTGGGCTACACCTTC.

This chain links TRBV4-2 with TRBJ2-1, with 7 bases identical to TRBD1. Per the germline V gene, CDR1 is LGHNA and CDR2 is YNFKEQ. This CDR3 spans 16 amino acids. V shed 4 bases, J shed 1 base, and the junction held 7 bases outside the gene matches. CDR3: CASSRGQVESYNEQFF. The CDR3 DNA reads TGTGCCAGCAGCCGAGGACAGGTAGAGTCCTACAATGAGCAGTTCTTC.

The V gene is TRBV19, the J gene TRBJ1-1; 8 bases line up with TRBD1. CDR1 is LNHDA and CDR2 is SQIVND in the germline V gene (reference sequence). J was trimmed by 4 bases and V by 5 bases; bases with no gene match: 3. This CDR3 is 13 amino acids long. The CDR3 region is CASSQGAGTEAFF. The CDR3 DNA reads as TGTGCCAGTAGTCAGGGGGCGGGCACTGAAGCTTTCTTT. The full variable domain, in which reference TRBV19 and TRBJ1-1 provide the parts outside the CDR3, is DGGITQSPKYLFRKEGQNVTLSCEQNLNHDAMYWYRQDPGQGLRLIYYSQIVNDFQKGDIAEGYSVSREKKESFPLTVTSAQKNPTAFYLCASSQGAGTEAFFGQGTRLTVV.

The chain joins TRBV13 to TRBJ2-2, with D possibly matching TRBD1 (5 bases). This CDR3 spans 15 amino acids. From germline, CDR1 is PRHDT and CDR2 FYEKMQ (reference sequence). V was trimmed by 7 bases and J by 1 base, leaving 13 bases between them. The CDR3 loop is CASTHIQGNTGELFF. CDR3 in DNA: TGTGCCAGCACGCACATCCAGGGGAACACCGGGGAGCTGTTTTTT.

The V call is TRBV11-2, the J call TRBJ2-3; D possibly corresponds to TRBD2 (5 bases). The germline gives CDR1 SGHAT, CDR2 FQNNGV. Trimming took 1 base from V and 9 from J, leaving 5 bases between them. This CDR3 has 11 residues. The CDR3 bases are TGTGCCAGCAGCTTAGGAGGGACGCAGTATTTT. Encoded protein: CASSLGGTQYF.

This chain links TRBV2 with TRBJ1-5, with D unclear. The CDR3 is 16 amino acids. Trimming left V 7 bases short and J 2 bases short, with 18 bases between. Per germline, CDR1 SNHLY and CDR2 FYNNEI. The CDR3 protein is CASTYLGPWGNQPQHF. The CDR3, as DNA: TGTGCCAGCACCTACTTAGGGCCCTGGGGCAATCAGCCCCAGCATTTT.

This clone is a singleton in its sample. This sequence joins TRBV7-9 and TRBJ1-6; 7 bases map to TRBD1. Germline V CDR1 and CDR2: SEHNR, FQNEAQ (reference sequence). Germline trimming cut 3 bases from V and 6 bases from J; bases unmatched to any gene: 11. CDR3 length equals 17 residues. CDR3 in DNA: TGTGCCAGCAGCTTGGTTGGGACAGCCGATCTTAATTCACCCCTCCACTTT. It translates to CASSLVGTADLNSPLHF.